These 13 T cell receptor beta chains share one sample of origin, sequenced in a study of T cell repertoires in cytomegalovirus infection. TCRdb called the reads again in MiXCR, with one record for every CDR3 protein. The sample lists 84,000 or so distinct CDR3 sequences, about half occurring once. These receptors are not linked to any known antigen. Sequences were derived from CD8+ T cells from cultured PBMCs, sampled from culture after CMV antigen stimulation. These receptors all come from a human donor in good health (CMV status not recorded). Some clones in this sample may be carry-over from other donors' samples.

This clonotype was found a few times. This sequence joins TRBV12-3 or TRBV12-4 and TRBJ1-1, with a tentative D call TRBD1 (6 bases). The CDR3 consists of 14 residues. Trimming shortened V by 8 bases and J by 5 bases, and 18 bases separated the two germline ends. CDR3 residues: CASGRLGTGTEAFF. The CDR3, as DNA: TGTGCCAGCGGTCGGTTGGGAACAGGGACTGAAGCTTTCTTT.

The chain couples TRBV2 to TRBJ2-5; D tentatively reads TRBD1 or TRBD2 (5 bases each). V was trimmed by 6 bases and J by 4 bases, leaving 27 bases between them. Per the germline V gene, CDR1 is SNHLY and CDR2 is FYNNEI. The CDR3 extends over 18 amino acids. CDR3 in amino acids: CASSLFPPGSPRGETQYF. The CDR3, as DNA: TGTGCCAGCAGCCTTTTCCCCCCGGGGTCGCCGAGGGGAGAGACCCAGTACTTC.

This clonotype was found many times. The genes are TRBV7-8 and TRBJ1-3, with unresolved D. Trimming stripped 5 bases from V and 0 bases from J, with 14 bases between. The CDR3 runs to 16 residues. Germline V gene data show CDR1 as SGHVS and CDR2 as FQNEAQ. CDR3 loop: CASSTIKDSSGNTIYF. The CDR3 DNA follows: TGTGCCAGCAGCACTATAAAGGACTCCTCTGGAAACACCATATATTTT. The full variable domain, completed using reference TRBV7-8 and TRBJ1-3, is GAGVSQSPRYKVAKRGQDVALRCDPISGHVSLFWYQQALGQGPEFLTYFQNEAQLDKSGLPSDRFFAERPEGSVSTLKIQRTQQEDSAVYLCASSTIKDSSGNTIYFGEGSWLTVV.

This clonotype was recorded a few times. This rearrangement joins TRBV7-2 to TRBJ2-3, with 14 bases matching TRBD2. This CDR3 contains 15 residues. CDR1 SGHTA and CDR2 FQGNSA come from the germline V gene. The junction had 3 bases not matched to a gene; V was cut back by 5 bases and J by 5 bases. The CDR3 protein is CASSGGLAGEDTQYF. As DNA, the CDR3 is TGTGCCAGCAGCGGGGGACTAGCGGGAGAAGATACGCAGTATTTT.

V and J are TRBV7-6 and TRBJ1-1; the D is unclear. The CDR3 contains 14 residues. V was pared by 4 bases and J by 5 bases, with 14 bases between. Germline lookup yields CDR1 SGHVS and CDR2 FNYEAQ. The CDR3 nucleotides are TGTGCCAGCAGCTACACTCAGGCGGCGACTGAAGCTTTCTTT. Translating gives CASSYTQAATEAFF.

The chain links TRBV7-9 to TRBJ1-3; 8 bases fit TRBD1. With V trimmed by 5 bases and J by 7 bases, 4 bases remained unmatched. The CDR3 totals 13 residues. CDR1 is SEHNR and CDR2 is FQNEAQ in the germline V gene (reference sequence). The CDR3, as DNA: TGTGCCAGCAGCCCCAGGGACAGGAACACCATATATTTT. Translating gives CASSPRDRNTIYF.

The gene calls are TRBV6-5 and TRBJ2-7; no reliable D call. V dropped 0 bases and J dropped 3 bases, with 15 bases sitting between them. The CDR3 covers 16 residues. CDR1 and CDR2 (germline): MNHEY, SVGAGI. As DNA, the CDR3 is TGTGCCAGCAGTTACTCTACTCCTATCCTCTACTACGAGCAGTACTTC. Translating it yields CASSYSTPILYYEQYF.

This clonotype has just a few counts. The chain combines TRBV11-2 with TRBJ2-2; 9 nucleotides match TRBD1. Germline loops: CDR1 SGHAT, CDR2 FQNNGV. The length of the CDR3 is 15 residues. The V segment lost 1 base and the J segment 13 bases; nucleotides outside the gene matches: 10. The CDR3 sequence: CASSLVGQGPLVLFF. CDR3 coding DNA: TGTGCCAGCAGCTTAGTTGGACAGGGGCCTCTCGTGCTGTTTTTT.

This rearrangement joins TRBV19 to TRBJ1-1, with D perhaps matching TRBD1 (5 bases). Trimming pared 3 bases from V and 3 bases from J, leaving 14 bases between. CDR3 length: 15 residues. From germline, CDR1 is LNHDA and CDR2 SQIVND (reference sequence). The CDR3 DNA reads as TGTGCCAGTAGTATGATGCAGGAAGGGGACACTGAAGCTTTCTTT. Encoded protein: CASSMMQEGDTEAFF.

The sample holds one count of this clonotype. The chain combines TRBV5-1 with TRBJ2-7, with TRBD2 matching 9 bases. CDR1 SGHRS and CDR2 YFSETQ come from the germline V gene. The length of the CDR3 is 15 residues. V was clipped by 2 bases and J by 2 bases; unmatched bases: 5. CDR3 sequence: CASSFSGGATYEQYF. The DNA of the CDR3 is TGCGCCAGCAGCTTTAGCGGGGGTGCCACCTACGAGCAGTACTTC.

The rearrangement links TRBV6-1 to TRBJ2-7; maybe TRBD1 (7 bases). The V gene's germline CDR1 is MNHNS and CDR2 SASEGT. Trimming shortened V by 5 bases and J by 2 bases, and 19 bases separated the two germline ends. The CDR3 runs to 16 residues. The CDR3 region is CASSFPRGGGAYEQYF. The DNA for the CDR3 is TGTGCCAGCAGTTTTCCGAGAGGAGGGGGCGCCTACGAGCAGTACTTC.

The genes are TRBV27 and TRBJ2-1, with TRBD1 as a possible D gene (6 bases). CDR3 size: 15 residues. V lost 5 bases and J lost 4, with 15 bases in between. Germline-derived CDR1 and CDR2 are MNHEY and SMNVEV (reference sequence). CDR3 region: CASSTQGYSYNEQFF. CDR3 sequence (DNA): TGTGCCAGCAGTACTCAGGGGTATAGTTACAATGAGCAGTTCTTC.

The CDR3 DNA reads as TGTGCCATTACCGGGGTAGCGGAGACCCCGAACACCGGGGAGCTGTTTTTT. Its protein product is CAITGVAETPNTGELFF. V is TRBV2 and J is TRBJ2-2, with a weak D call TRBD2 (6 bases). The length of the CDR3 is 17 residues. Trimming removed 10 bases from V and 0 bases from J, with 21 bases in between. The germline CDR1 and CDR2 sequences are SNHLY and FYNNEI.